The sequence of this TCR beta chain was determined in a study of blood T cell repertoires in COVID-19. At the level of the study: There were acute and convalescent COVID-19 samples, and they came from the United States, Italy and Spain. PBMCs, B-cell-depleted T cells, or T cells were the source of the cDNA or gDNA that made up the material.

Source study methods: Amplification from reference gene primers served as the basis for estimated nucleated cell counts. Only in-frame clones appear in the TCRdb table, and some are missing; sequencing was by immunoSEQ multiplex PCR. D and trimming come from the DNA, and the V and J calls and clone size come from that table. The sample gives hundreds of thousands of clones, roughly 87% of which show up once; more than 10% is in the top ten. V was cut by 5 bases and J by 4 bases, with 15 bases left in between. The CDR3 is made up of 15 amino acids. Germline assignment: CDR1 LNHDA and CDR2 SQIVND (reference sequence).

Sequenced: peripheral blood. This chain connects TRBV19 to TRBJ2-1; D is unresolved. The receptor was isolated from a woman aged 18 to 35 who had recovered from COVID-19. CDR3 in DNA: TGTGCCAGTAGTCACCGGGTCCCCTCTTACAATGAGCAGTTCTTC. Amino acids: CASSHRVPSYNEQFF.